These T cell receptor beta chains were read from a single sample in a study of lymphopenia after photon versus proton radiotherapy. The table came from immunoSEQ multiplex PCR; TCRdb's copy has only in-frame clones and leaves some out. The profile shows tens of thousands of clones, around 94% of them singletons. Sequences were derived from peripheral blood, sampled from a patient treated with photon-based radiotherapy. These receptors were collected from a woman aged 45-65 years with cholangiocarcinoma. Each CDR3 is given with its conserved first and last residue. The D gene is left open where the match is weak. A row's size may be missing; if present it is once, few, many or a size class.

CASSLAGGLNEQYF TGTGCCAGCAGTTTAGCGGGGGGACTGAACGAGCAGTACTTC TRBV6-5 few TRBD2 TRBJ2-7
CATSRGQDGYTF TGTGCCACTTCGCGCGGACAGGACGGCTACACCTTC TRBV15 - TRBD1 TRBJ1-2
CAIRPGDRPRGNTIYF TGTGCCATCAGGCCGGGGGACAGGCCACGGGGGAACACCATATATTTT TRBV10-3 - TRBD1 TRBJ1-3
CASSTRQGEGKNIQYF TGTGCCAGCAGCACCCGACAGGGAGAGGGAAAAAACATTCAGTACTTC TRBV7-8 - TRBD1 TRBJ2-4
CASTRVVDTEAFF TGTGCCAGCACTCGGGTGGTGGACACTGAAGCTTTCTTT TRBV6-1 - - TRBJ1-1
CAWRVMFSYNEQFF TGTGCCTGGAGGGTTATGTTTTCATACAATGAGCAGTTCTTC TRBV30 - - TRBJ2-1
CASSLRSTGNYEQYF TGTGCCAGCAGCTTGAGATCGACGGGGAACTACGAGCAGTACTTC TRBV5-6 - - TRBJ2-7
CASGFRGRTEAFF TGTGCTAGTGGTTTCCGGGGGCGCACTGAAGCTTTCTTT TRBV12-5 - - TRBJ1-1
CASSPGFFGTEAFF TGCGCCAGCAGCCCAGGGTTTTTTGGCACTGAAGCTTTCTTT TRBV5-1 once - TRBJ1-1
CASSQTGAWEKLFF TGTGCCAGCAGTCAGACAGGGGCGTGGGAAAAACTGTTTTTT TRBV6-5 - TRBD1 TRBJ1-4
CASSQGQPYTEAFF TGCGCCAGCAGCCAAGGACAGCCATACACTGAAGCTTTCTTT TRBV4-3 - - TRBJ1-1
CASSFGALYEQYF TGTGCCAGCAGCTTCGGGGCCCTCTACGAGCAGTACTTC TRBV7-2 - - TRBJ2-7
CASRPGRISNQPQHF TGTGCCAGCAGACCCGGGAGAATTAGCAATCAGCCCCAGCATTTT TRBV27 - - TRBJ1-5
CATVGAARDGYTF TGTGCCACCGTAGGGGCAGCCAGAGATGGCTACACCTTC TRBV21-1 - - TRBJ1-2
CSAEEAGGTGELFF TGCAGCGCCGAGGAGGCAGGGGGCACCGGGGAGCTGTTTTTT TRBV29-1 once TRBD1 TRBJ2-2
CASSQGRGTVTYEQYF TGCGCCAGCAGCCAAGGGCGAGGGACGGTAACCTACGAGCAGTACTTC TRBV4-3 - - TRBJ2-7
CASSVTVAGGRDTQYF TGTGCCAGCAGCGTCACGGTAGCGGGGGGGAGGGATACGCAGTATTTT TRBV5-4 - TRBD2 TRBJ2-3
CASSLGGWLAKNIQYF TGTGCCAGCAGTTTGGGAGGATGGCTAGCCAAAAACATTCAGTACTTC TRBV7-9 - - TRBJ2-4
CSGSGTGGFGTEAFF TGCAGCGGCTCCGGGACAGGGGGATTCGGCACTGAAGCTTTCTTT TRBV29-1 once TRBD1 TRBJ1-1
CASSPPYLQANTGELFF TGTGCCAGCTCACCACCGTATCTACAGGCGAACACCGGGGAGCTGTTTTTT TRBV18 - - TRBJ2-2